These 32 T cell receptor beta chains were all obtained from the same sample, sequenced in a study of molecular identifiers for immune sequencing clone quantification. TCRdb reanalysed the PCR reads using MiXCR and keeps one entry per CDR3 protein. The sample comprises over 600,000 distinct CDR3 sequences, 15% to 20% of which are singletons, and 0.7% to 1% rests with the top ten. The material sequenced was naive CD8+ T cells from blood, with Jurkat cell RNA spiked in. Indicated subset: FACS-sorted CD8+CD4-CCR7+CD45RA+ naive T cells. The receptors derive from a human donor in good health. Some libraries in this study had Jurkat cell RNA spiked in.

This clonotype was detected only a few times. This sequence joins TRBV12-3 or TRBV12-4 and TRBJ2-3; 11 nucleotides agree with TRBD2. J gave up 6 bases and V 8 bases, and 10 bases lay outside the gene matches. The CDR3 is 15 amino acids. CDR3 sequence (DNA): TGTGCCAGCGGGTTAGCGGGGGGGCCGGGCGATACGCAGTATTTT. Its protein is CASGLAGGPGDTQYF.

The V call is TRBV10-3, the J call TRBJ2-1; 10 bases line up with TRBD1. CDR1 is ENHRY, CDR2 SYGVKD, per germline. CDR3 length: 15 amino acids. V was clipped by 6 bases and J by 6 bases; unmatched bases: 8. The CDR3 DNA reads as TGTGCCATCAGAAATCCCGGGACAGGGGCCAATGAGCAGTTCTTC. Translated, it gives CAIRNPGTGANEQFF.

This clonotype was seen a handful of times. This rearrangement joins TRBV7-8 to TRBJ2-5, with no clear D. Between the trimmed V and J ends, which lost 0 bases and 5 bases, there was a span of 10 bases. The length of the CDR3 is 14 residues. The germline gives CDR1 SGHVS, CDR2 FQNEAQ. CDR3 sequence (DNA): TGTGCCAGCAGCTTAGCGCTATTGGAGGAGACCCAGTACTTC. Translation gives CASSLALLEETQYF.

J is TRBJ2-3 and V is TRBV19; D may be TRBD2 (5 bases). CDR1 is LNHDA, CDR2 SQIVND, per germline (reference sequence). The germline V and J ends were trimmed by 7 bases and 0 bases, with 23 bases remaining between them. This CDR3 contains 18 residues. The CDR3 coding sequence is TGTGCCAGTACCGAGGAATGGAGGTACGGGGATAGCACAGATACGCAGTATTTT. Protein sequence: CASTEEWRYGDSTDTQYF. The full variable domain, with the rest looked up from reference TRBV19 and TRBJ2-3, is DGGITQSPKYLFRKEGQNVTLSCEQNLNHDAMYWYRQDPGQGLRLIYYSQIVNDFQKGDIAEGYSVSREKKESFPLTVTSAQKNPTAFYLCASTEEWRYGDSTDTQYFGPGTRLTVL.

This clonotype was seen repeatedly, ten times or more. The J gene is TRBJ2-3, the V gene TRBV9, with D unresolved. The CDR3 has 12 amino acids. Germline V gives CDR1 SGDLS, CDR2 YYNGEE. V was pared by 3 bases and J by 4 bases, with 6 bases between. The CDR3, as DNA: TGTGCCAGCAGCGACTATTCAGATACGCAGTATTTT. Its protein product is CASSDYSDTQYF. Combining the CDR3 with reference TRBV9 and TRBJ2-3 gives the whole variable domain DSGVTQTPKHLITATGQRVTLRCSPRSGDLSVYWYQQSLDQGLQFLIQYYNGEERAKGNILERFSAQQFPDLHSELNLSSLELGDSALYFCASSDYSDTQYFGPGTRLTVL.

Regarding this clonotype: A much larger clone lies a single base off, so this may be a read error. The chain couples TRBV6-1 to TRBJ1-5; 12 bases are a match to TRBD1. Germline V gives CDR1 MNHNS, CDR2 SASEGT. The CDR3 loop spans 16 amino acids. CDR3 sequence (DNA): TGTTCCAGCAGGGGACAGGGGGCATTTAGCAATCAGCCCCAGCATTTT. Encoded protein: CSSRGQGAFSNQPQHF.

About this clonotype: A read error may explain this, as a much larger clone is one base away. The rearrangement joins TRBV20-1 to TRBJ2-7, with D maybe TRBD2 (6 bases). With 1 base removed from V and 2 bases from J, the gap between germline ends came to 6 bases. CDR1 is DFQATT and CDR2 is SNEGSKA in the germline V gene (reference sequence). The CDR3 is 12 residues long. CDR3 region: CSARGGAYEQYF. The CDR3 bases are TGCAGTGCTAGAGGGGGGGCCTACGAGCAGTACTTC.

The chain recombines TRBV6-2 or TRBV6-3 with TRBJ2-1, with 7 nucleotides matching TRBD2. J gave up 6 bases and V 4 bases, and 6 bases lay outside the gene matches. The CDR3 is made up of 14 amino acids. Germline V gene lookup returns CDR1 MNHEY and CDR2 SVGEGT. The CDR3 nucleotides are TGTGCCAGCAGTTCGACTAGCCTTTCCAATGAGCAGTTCTTC. As protein: CASSSTSLSNEQFF.

In its sample, this clonotype was seen many times. The gene calls are TRBV20-1 and TRBJ1-5; D may be TRBD1 (5 bases). The CDR3 is made up of 15 amino acids. Trimming stripped 5 bases from V and 9 bases from J, with 23 bases between. Germline V lookup: CDR1 DFQATT, CDR2 SNEGSKA (reference sequence). The CDR3 reads CSAPPLGGIFAPQHF. The CDR3 DNA follows: TGCAGTGCTCCCCCACTGGGGGGGATTTTTGCGCCCCAGCATTTT.

In its sample, this clonotype was seen many times. The chain carries TRBV5-6 and TRBJ1-6; 8 positions match TRBD1. Trimming took 0 bases from V and 0 from J; bases not matched to a gene: 5. The CDR3 spans 18 residues. Germline assignment: CDR1 SGHDT and CDR2 YYEEEE. Here the CDR3 DNA reads TGTGCCAGCAGCTTGGTCAGGGGGCTAGGCTCCTATAATTCACCCCTCCACTTT. Translated: CASSLVRGLGSYNSPLHF.

This clonotype was detected a few times. V usage is TRBV6-2 or TRBV6-3 and J usage is TRBJ1-6; 9 bases align to TRBD1. Germline CDR1 is MNHEY and CDR2 is SVGEGT. The V segment lost 5 bases and the J segment 7 bases; nucleotides outside the gene matches: 12. CDR3 length equals 17 residues. The CDR3 region is CASSTFRDRDPNSPLHF. CDR3 nucleotides: TGTGCCAGCAGTACTTTCCGGGACAGGGACCCCAATTCACCCCTCCACTTT.

This clonotype was counted a few times. The V gene is TRBV6-5, the J gene TRBJ2-7, with 9 nucleotides matching TRBD1. This CDR3 contains 16 residues. The V segment lost 3 bases and the J segment 1 base; nucleotides outside the gene matches: 7. Germline V gives CDR1 MNHEY, CDR2 SVGAGI. In nucleotides, the CDR3 is TGTGCCAGCAGTTATGGGACAGGGATCTTTTCCTACGAGCAGTACTTC. Translation gives CASSYGTGIFSYEQYF.

This clonotype was picked up many times. The gene calls are TRBV28 and TRBJ2-2, with D possibly being TRBD1 or TRBD2 (5 bases each). This CDR3 is built from 16 residues. Germline V gene data show CDR1 as MDHEN and CDR2 as SYDVKM. Trimming took 7 bases from V and 7 from J, leaving 22 bases between them. The CDR3: CASNALLEGLIGELFF. CDR3 DNA sequence: TGTGCCAGCAACGCTCTTTTAGAGGGGCTAATCGGGGAGCTGTTTTTT. Using reference TRBV28 and TRBJ2-2 for the parts outside the CDR3, the full variable domain is DVKVTQSSRYLVKRTGEKVFLECVQDMDHENMFWYRQDPGLGLRLIYFSYDVKMKEKGDIPEGYSVSREKKERFSLILESASTNQTSMYLCASNALLEGLIGELFFGEGSRLTVL.

Many counts were recorded for this clonotype. The chain employs TRBV5-4 and TRBJ2-3, with TRBD2 matching 12 bases. CDR1 SGHNT and CDR2 YYREEE come from the germline V gene (reference sequence). V trimming: 4 bases; J trimming: 4 bases; junction bases outside the gene matches: 10. The CDR3 loop spans 17 amino acids. The CDR3 loop is CASSLDWTSGMSDTQYF. The DNA for the CDR3 is TGTGCCAGCAGCCTGGACTGGACTAGCGGGATGTCAGATACGCAGTATTTT.

This clonotype turned up a few times. This chain uses TRBV7-6 with TRBJ1-1; the D is unclear. Germline V gene sequence: CDR1 SGHVS, CDR2 FNYEAQ. Trimming took off 5 bases at V and 0 bases at J, with 10 bases between the two ends. This CDR3 has 14 residues. The CDR3 DNA follows: TGTGCCAGCAGCGTAGGAAGGATGAACACTGAAGCTTTCTTT. Residues: CASSVGRMNTEAFF.

As to this clonotype: This sequence may be a read error, since a much larger clone differs from it by one base. J is TRBJ2-7 and V is TRBV28; no clear D. There are 11 residues in the CDR3. Germline V gene data show CDR1 as MDHEN and CDR2 as SYDVKM. CDR3 sequence: CASTDTYERYF. DNA for the CDR3: TGTGCCAGCACCGACACCTACGAGCGGTACTTC.

This clonotype was detected ten times or more. V and J are TRBV6-2 or TRBV6-3 and TRBJ2-7, with a weak D call TRBD1 (6 bases). CDR3 length equals 18 residues. Germline loops: CDR1 MNHEY, CDR2 SVGEGT. The V end lost 3 bases, the J end lost 5 bases, and 26 bases lay between the germline ends. The CDR3 reads CASSYLMDPRGYQDEQYF. DNA of the CDR3: TGTGCCAGCAGTTATTTGATGGACCCCAGGGGCTATCAGGACGAGCAGTACTTC.

Details on this clonotype: A read error may account for a junction end that differs from germline. The chain employs TRBV6-5 and TRBJ1-2; a possible D gene is TRBD1 (5 bases). The length of the CDR3 is 15 residues. Germline V gives CDR1 MNHEY, CDR2 SVGAGI. The CDR3 protein is CVSSYGAGSNYGYTF. CDR3 in DNA: TGTGTCAGCAGTTACGGGGCAGGGTCTAACTATGGCTACACCTTC.

This clonotype was detected many times. The V call is TRBV12-3 or TRBV12-4, the J call TRBJ1-2; D is unresolved. V was cut by 4 bases and J by 8 bases, with 17 bases left in between. The length of the CDR3 is 14 residues. CDR3 residues: CASSSPGIPWGYTF. CDR3 in DNA: TGTGCCAGCAGTTCACCGGGCATCCCCTGGGGCTACACCTTC.

This clonotype was observed at least ten times. The chain couples TRBV20-1 to TRBJ1-5; D call uncertain. The V end was cut by 3 bases, the J end by 0 bases, with 15 bases between. The CDR3 is 16 residues long. Germline V gene data show CDR1 as DFQATT and CDR2 as SNEGSKA (reference sequence). The CDR3 DNA sequence: TGCAGTGCTAGCCCTGAAGACGGGTATAGCAATCAGCCCCAGCATTTT. This sequence encodes CSASPEDGYSNQPQHF.

Remarks on this clonotype: This sequence may be a read error, since a much larger clone differs from it by one base. The rearrangement uses TRBV28 and TRBJ2-1; TRBD2 is a possible D gene (7 bases). There are 14 residues in the CDR3. Germline V lookup: CDR1 MDHEN, CDR2 SYDVKM. With 4 bases removed from V and 9 bases from J, the gap between germline ends came to 16 bases. The CDR3 DNA follows: TGTGCCAGCAGTTGGGGGGCTAGCGGTGGTGAGCAGTTCTTC. Residues: CASSWGASGGEQFF.

About this clonotype itself: A much larger clonotype is one base distant, so this may be a read error. This chain connects TRBV28 to TRBJ1-5; possibly TRBD1 for D (5 bases). The CDR3 length is 12 residues. In germline, CDR1 is MDHEN, CDR2 SYDVKM. The CDR3, as DNA: TGTGCCAGCAGTTTTCAGGGTCAGTCCCAGCATTTT. Translated: CASSFQGQSQHF.

This clonotype has at least ten counts. This chain links TRBV7-9 with TRBJ2-7; 9 bases map to TRBD1. CDR1 is SEHNR, CDR2 FQNEAQ, per germline (reference sequence). The length of the CDR3 is 16 residues. The trim removed 2 bases at V and 5 bases at J, leaving 10 bases unmatched. The CDR3, as DNA: TGTGCCAGCAGCTTAAGCTGGGACAGGGACATCCACGAGCAGTACTTC. Its protein is CASSLSWDRDIHEQYF. Drawing the rest from reference TRBV7-9 and TRBJ2-7, the complete variable domain is DTGVSQNPRHKITKRGQNVTFRCDPISEHNRLYWYRQTLGQGPEFLTYFQNEAQLEKSRLLSDRFSAERPKGSFSTLEIQRTEQGDSAMYLCASSLSWDRDIHEQYFGPGTRLTVT.

This clonotype was counted a few times. The J gene is TRBJ2-1, the V gene TRBV4-1; tentative D call: TRBD1 (6 bases). CDR1 and CDR2 (germline): MGHRA, YSYEKL. Trimming took 6 bases from V and 6 from J, leaving 21 bases between them. The CDR3 loop spans 16 amino acids. The CDR3 DNA reads as TGCGCCAGCAGTTACAAAACAGGGTTTACTTCCAATGAGCAGTTCTTC. Translated: CASSYKTGFTSNEQFF.

This clonotype was recorded many times. V and J are TRBV6-5 and TRBJ2-7; TRBD2 might be the D (5 bases). Germline V lookup: CDR1 MNHEY, CDR2 SVGAGI. The CDR3 is 14 amino acids. Between the trimmed V and J ends, which lost 2 bases and 6 bases, there was a span of 14 bases. The CDR3 spells CASSYEDTGIEQYF. In DNA, the CDR3 is TGTGCCAGCAGTTACGAAGACACGGGGATCGAGCAGTACTTC.

This clonotype was observed a single time. An end of the junction does not agree with germline; a read error may underlie this. The rearrangement joins TRBV7-9 to TRBJ2-3; D is unclear. Germline CDR1 is SEHNR and CDR2 is FQNEAQ (reference sequence). This CDR3 has 12 amino acids. This CDR3 reads CAGSLVLDTQYF. The CDR3 coding sequence is TGTGCCGGCAGCTTAGTTTTAGATACGCAGTATTTT.

This chain uses TRBV29-1 with TRBJ2-1, with D perhaps matching TRBD1 or TRBD2 (5 bases each). The CDR3 length is 15 residues. Germline V gene data show CDR1 as SQVTM and CDR2 as ANQGSEA. Trimming pared 1 base from V and 3 bases from J, leaving 13 bases between. For the CDR3, the DNA is TGCAGCGTTGAAGGGGACCAGGGCGACTACAATGAGCAGTTCTTC. Its translation: CSVEGDQGDYNEQFF.

On this clonotype itself: Possible read error: a much larger clone is one base away. The J gene is TRBJ1-2, the V gene TRBV27, with D uncertain. The CDR3 has 13 amino acids. From germline, CDR1 is MNHEY and CDR2 SMNVEV (reference sequence). The CDR3, as DNA: TGTGCCAGCAGTTTCTTACCACCCTATGGCTACGCCTTC. Residues: CASSFLPPYGYAF.

This clonotype has a handful of counts. V gene TRBV19 combines with J gene TRBJ2-1, with 8 bases aligning to TRBD1. The CDR3 runs 15 residues. The V segment lost 1 base and the J segment 4 bases; nucleotides outside the gene matches: 3. Germline lookup yields CDR1 LNHDA and CDR2 SQIVND (reference sequence). The CDR3 DNA reads as TGTGCCAGTAGTATAGGGCAGGGGGCTTACAATGAGCAGTTCTTC. Protein sequence: CASSIGQGAYNEQFF.

The chain employs TRBV4-2 and TRBJ2-7; tentative D call: TRBD1 (6 bases). This CDR3 has 16 residues. Germline CDR1 and CDR2: LGHNA and YNFKEQ. Trimming cost V 0 bases and J 0 bases, with 12 bases left between them. The DNA of the CDR3 is TGTGCCAGCAGCCAAGAACGAGGGACAACCTCCTACGAGCAGTACTTC. Translated: CASSQERGTTSYEQYF.

This clonotype was counted between two and nine times. A much larger clone differs by one base, so this may be a read error. The chain employs TRBV9 and TRBJ2-2; D is undetermined. Per germline, CDR1 SGDLS and CDR2 YYNGEE. CDR3 size: 14 residues. With 6 bases removed from V and 1 base from J, the gap between germline ends came to 10 bases. CDR3 amino acids: CASNRIGNTGELFF. The CDR3 bases are TGTGCCAGCAACCGAATAGGGAACACCGGGGAGCTGTTTTTT.

This clonotype has at least ten counts. This rearrangement joins TRBV21-1 to TRBJ2-2; the table's D call, TRBD1, has no DNA check behind it. TRBV21-1 counts as a pseudogene. The CDR3 runs 16 residues. CDR3 amino acids: CASSRTGGAHTGELFF. CDR3 DNA: TGTGCCAGCAGCAGGACAGGGGGCGCACACACCGGGGAGCTGTTTTTT.